The TCR beta chain described here comes from a study of blood T cell repertoires in COVID-19. In the study overall: Samples taken during acute and convalescent COVID-19 were collected in the United States, Italy and Spain. In each case, the material was cDNA or gDNA derived from T cells, B-cell-depleted T cells, or PBMCs.

Methods used by the authors: Reference gene primer amplification in the assay estimated nucleated cell counts. Method: immunoSEQ multiplex PCR; TCRdb's copy keeps in-frame clones and lacks some. V and J calls and clone size follow that table, whereas D and trimming were derived from the DNA. The table shows more than 250,000 clones, with roughly 91% occurring only once. This CDR3 has 16 residues. V dropped 4 bases and J dropped 0; count of bases not matched to a gene: 6. Germline-derived CDR1 and CDR2 are SGDLS and YYNGEE. The clonotype originates from a man aged 45-65 years with active or convalescent COVID-19. Sequenced input: peripheral blood. V is TRBV9 and J is TRBJ2-2, with TRBD1 identical over 7 bases. The CDR3 DNA reads TGTGCCAGCAGCTATGACAGGGCTGCGAACACCGGGGAGCTGTTTTTT. It specifies CASSYDRAANTGELFF.